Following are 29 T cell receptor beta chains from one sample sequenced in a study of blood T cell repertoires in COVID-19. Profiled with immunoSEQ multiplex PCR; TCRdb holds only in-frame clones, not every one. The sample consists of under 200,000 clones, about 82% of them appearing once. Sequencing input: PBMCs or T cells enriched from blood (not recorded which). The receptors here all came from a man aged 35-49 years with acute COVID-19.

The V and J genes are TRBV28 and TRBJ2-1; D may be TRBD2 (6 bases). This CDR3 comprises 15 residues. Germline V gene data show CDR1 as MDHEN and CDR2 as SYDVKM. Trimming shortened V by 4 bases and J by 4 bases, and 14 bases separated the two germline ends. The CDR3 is CASSWSLASYNEQFF. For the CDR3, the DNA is TGTGCCAGCAGTTGGAGCCTAGCGTCGTACAATGAGCAGTTCTTC.

In DNA, the CDR3 is TGTGCCAGCAGCGTAGCCGGGACAGGGTTTGGCTACACCTTC. This encodes CASSVAGTGFGYTF. This rearrangement joins TRBV9 to TRBJ1-2, with 9 bases identical to TRBD1. This CDR3 comprises 14 residues. Germline trimming cut 0 bases from V and 7 bases from J; bases unmatched to any gene: 4. Germline loops: CDR1 SGDLS, CDR2 YYNGEE. The variable domain in full, with the rest retrieved from reference TRBV9 and TRBJ1-2, is DSGVTQTPKHLITATGQRVTLRCSPRSGDLSVYWYQQSLDQGLQFLIQYYNGEERAKGNILERFSAQQFPDLHSELNLSSLELGDSALYFCASSVAGTGFGYTFGSGTRLTVV.

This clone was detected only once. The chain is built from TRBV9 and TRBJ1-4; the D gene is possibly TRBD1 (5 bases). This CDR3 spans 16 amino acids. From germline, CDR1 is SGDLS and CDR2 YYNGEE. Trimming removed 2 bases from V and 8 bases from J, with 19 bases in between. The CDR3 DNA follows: TGTGCCAGCAGCGTGGGGGAAACAGCGCGGGGAGAAAAACTGTTTTTT. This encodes CASSVGETARGEKLFF.

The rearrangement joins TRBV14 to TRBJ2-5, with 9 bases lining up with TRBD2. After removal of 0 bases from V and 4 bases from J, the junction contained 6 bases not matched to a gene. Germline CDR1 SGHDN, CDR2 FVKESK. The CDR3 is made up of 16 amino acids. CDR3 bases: TGTGCCAGCAGCCAAGACCCTAGCGGGATATTAGAGACCCAGTACTTC. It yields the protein CASSQDPSGILETQYF.

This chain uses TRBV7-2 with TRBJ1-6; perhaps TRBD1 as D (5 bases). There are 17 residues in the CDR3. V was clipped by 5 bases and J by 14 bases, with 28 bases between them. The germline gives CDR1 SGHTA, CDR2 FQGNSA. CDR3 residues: CASSLKAGGPGVGSLHF. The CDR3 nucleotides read TGTGCCAGCAGCCTGAAAGCGGGGGGTCCGGGGGTCGGGTCCCTCCACTTT.

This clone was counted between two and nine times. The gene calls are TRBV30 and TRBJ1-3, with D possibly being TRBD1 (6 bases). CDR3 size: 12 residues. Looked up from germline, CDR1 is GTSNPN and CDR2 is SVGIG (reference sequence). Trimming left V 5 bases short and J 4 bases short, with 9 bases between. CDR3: CAWQQGGNTIYF. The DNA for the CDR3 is TGTGCCTGGCAACAGGGAGGAAACACCATATATTTT.

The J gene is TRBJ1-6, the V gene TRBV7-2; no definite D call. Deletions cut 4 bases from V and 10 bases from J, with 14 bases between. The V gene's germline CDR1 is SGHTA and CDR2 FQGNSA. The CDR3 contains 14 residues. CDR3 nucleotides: TGTGCCAGCAGCTCTAATCCGAGCGGGTCACCCCTCCACTTT. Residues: CASSSNPSGSPLHF.

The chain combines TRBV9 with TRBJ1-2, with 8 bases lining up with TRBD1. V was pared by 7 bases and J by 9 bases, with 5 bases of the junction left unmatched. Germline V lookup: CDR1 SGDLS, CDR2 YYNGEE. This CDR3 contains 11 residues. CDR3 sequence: CASRQGTSYTF. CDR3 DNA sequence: TGTGCCAGCCGACAGGGGACTAGCTACACCTTC. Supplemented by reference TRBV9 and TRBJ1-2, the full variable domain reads DSGVTQTPKHLITATGQRVTLRCSPRSGDLSVYWYQQSLDQGLQFLIQYYNGEERAKGNILERFSAQQFPDLHSELNLSSLELGDSALYFCASRQGTSYTFGSGTRLTVV.

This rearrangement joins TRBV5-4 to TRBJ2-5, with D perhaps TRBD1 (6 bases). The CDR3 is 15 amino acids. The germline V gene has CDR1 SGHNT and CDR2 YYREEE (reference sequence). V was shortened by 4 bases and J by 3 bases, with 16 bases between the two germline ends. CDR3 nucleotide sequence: TGTGCCAGCAGCCCCGGACAGTTTGGGGAAGAGACCCAGTACTTC. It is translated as CASSPGQFGEETQYF.

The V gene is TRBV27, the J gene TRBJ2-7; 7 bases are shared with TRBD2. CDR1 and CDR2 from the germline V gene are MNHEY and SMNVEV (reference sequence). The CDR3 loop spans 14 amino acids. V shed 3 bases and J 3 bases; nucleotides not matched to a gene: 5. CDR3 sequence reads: CASSLGRGYYEQYF. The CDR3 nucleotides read TGTGCCAGCAGTTTGGGGCGGGGGTACTACGAGCAGTACTTC.

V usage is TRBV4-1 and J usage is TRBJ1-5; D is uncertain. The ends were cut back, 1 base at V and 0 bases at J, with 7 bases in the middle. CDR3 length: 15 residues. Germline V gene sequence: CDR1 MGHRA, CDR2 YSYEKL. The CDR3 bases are TGCGCCAGCAGCCAAGGAGAAAATAGCAATCAGCCCCAGCATTTT. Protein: CASSQGENSNQPQHF.

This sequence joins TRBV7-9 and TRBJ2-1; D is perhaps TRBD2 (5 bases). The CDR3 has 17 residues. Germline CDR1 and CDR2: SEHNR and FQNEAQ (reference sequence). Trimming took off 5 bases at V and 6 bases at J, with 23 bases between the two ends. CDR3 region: CASSPGDRQFNGNEQFF. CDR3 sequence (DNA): TGTGCCAGCAGCCCCGGGGATAGGCAGTTTAATGGCAATGAGCAGTTCTTC.

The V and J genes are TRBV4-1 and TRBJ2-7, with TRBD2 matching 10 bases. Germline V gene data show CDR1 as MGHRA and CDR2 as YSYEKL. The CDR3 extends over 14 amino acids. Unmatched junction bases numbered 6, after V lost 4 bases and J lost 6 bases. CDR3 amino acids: CASSRSTSGLEQYF. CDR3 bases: TGCGCCAGCAGCCGATCGACTAGCGGGCTCGAGCAGTACTTC.

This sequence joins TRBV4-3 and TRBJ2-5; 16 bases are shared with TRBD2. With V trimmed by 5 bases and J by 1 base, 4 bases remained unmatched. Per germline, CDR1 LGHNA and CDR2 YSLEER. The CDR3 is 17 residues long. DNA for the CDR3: TGCGCCAGCAGCACCGGGACTAGCGGGGGGGTCCAAGAGACCCAGTACTTC. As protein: CASSTGTSGGVQETQYF.

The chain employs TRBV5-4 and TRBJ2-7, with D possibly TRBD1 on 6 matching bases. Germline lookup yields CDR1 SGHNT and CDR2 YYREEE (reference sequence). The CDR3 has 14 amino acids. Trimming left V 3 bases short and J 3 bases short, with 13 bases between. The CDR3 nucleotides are TGTGCCAGCAGCTCCTGGACAGCAAACTACGAGCAGTACTTC. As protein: CASSSWTANYEQYF.

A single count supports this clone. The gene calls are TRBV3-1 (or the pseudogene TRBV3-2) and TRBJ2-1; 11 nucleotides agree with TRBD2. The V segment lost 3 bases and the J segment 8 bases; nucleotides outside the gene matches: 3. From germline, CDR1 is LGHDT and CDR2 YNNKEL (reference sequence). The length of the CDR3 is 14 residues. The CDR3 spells CASSHSGRGDEQFF. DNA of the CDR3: TGTGCCAGCAGCCATAGCGGGAGGGGCGATGAGCAGTTCTTC.

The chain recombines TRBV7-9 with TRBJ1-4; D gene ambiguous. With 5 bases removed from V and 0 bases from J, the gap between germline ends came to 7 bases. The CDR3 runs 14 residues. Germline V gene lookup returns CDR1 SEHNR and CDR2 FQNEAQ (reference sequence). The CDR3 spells CASSPLATNEKLFF. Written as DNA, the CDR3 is TGTGCCAGCAGCCCCCTTGCAACTAATGAAAAACTGTTTTTT.

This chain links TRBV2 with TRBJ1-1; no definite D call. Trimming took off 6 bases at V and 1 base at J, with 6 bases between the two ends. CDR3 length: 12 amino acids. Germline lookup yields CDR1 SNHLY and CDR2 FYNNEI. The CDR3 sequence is CASSPQNTEAFF. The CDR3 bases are TGTGCCAGCAGCCCACAGAACACTGAAGCTTTCTTT.

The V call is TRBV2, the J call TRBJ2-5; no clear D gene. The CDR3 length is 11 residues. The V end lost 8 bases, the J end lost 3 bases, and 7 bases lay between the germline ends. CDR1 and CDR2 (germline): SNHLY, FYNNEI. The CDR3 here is CASSVKETQYF. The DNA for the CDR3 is TGTGCCAGCTCTGTAAAAGAGACCCAGTACTTC.

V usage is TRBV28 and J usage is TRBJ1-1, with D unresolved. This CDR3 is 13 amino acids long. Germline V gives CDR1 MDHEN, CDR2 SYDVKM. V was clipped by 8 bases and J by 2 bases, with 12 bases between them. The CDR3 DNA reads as TGTGCCAGCTTCTGGCAGGCCAACACTGAAGCTTTCTTT. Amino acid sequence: CASFWQANTEAFF.

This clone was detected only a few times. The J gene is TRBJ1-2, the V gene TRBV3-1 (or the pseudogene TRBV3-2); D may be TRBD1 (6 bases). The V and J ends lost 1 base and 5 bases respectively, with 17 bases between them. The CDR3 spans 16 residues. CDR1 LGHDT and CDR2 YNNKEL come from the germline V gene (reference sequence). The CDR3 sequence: CASSQGFGGARYGYTF. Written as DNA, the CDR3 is TGTGCCAGCAGCCAAGGATTCGGGGGGGCGAGGTATGGCTACACCTTC.

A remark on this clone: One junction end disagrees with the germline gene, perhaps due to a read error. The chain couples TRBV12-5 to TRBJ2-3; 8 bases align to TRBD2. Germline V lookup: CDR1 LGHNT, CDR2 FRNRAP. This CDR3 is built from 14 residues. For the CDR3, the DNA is TGTGCTAGTGGTTTGGGGACTAGCAGAGATACGCAGTATTTT. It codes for CASGLGTSRDTQYF.

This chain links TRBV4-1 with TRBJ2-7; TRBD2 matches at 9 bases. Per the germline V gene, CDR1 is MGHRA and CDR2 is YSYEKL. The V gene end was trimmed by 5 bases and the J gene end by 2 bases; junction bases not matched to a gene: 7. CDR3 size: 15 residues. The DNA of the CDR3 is TGCGCCAGCAGCGCACGACTAGCGGAAACCTACGAGCAGTACTTC. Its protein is CASSARLAETYEQYF.

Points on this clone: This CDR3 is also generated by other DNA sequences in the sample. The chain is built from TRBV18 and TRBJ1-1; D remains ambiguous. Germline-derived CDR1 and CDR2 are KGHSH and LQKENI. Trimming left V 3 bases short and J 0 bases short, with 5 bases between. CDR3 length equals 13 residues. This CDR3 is CASSPSVNTEAFF. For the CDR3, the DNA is TGTGCCAGCTCACCTTCAGTGAACACTGAAGCTTTCTTT.

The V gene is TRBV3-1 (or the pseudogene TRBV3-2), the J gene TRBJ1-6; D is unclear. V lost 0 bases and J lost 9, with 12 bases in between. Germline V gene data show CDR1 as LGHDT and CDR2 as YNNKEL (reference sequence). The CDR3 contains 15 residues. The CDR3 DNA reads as TGTGCCAGCAGCCAAGATCATGACACCCGTTCACCCCTCCACTTT. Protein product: CASSQDHDTRSPLHF.

The CDR3 DNA is TGTGCCAGCAGCTGGGGGACAGCTGAGCAGTTCTTC. Its translation is CASSWGTAEQFF. V gene TRBV5-5 combines with J gene TRBJ2-1, with 7 bases lining up with TRBD1. The CDR3 spans 12 residues. With 3 bases clipped from V and 9 bases from J, the junction kept 3 bases outside the gene matches. CDR1 and CDR2 (germline): SGHKS, YYEKEE (reference sequence).

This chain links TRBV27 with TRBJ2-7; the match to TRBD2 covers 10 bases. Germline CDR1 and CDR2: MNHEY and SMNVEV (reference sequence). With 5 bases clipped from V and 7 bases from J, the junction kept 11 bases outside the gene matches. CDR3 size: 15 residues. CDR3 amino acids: CASSPQTSGPLEQYF. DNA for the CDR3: TGTGCCAGCAGTCCCCAGACTAGCGGGCCCTTGGAGCAGTACTTC.

The CDR3 DNA sequence: TGTGCCAGCAGGCGACAGGGTGGCTACGAGCAGTACTTC. This translates into CASRRQGGYEQYF. This chain links TRBV27 with TRBJ2-7; 7 positions match TRBD1. V lost 6 bases to trimming and J lost 3 bases; unmatched junction nucleotides: 5. The germline gives CDR1 MNHEY, CDR2 SMNVEV (reference sequence). The CDR3 is 13 amino acids.

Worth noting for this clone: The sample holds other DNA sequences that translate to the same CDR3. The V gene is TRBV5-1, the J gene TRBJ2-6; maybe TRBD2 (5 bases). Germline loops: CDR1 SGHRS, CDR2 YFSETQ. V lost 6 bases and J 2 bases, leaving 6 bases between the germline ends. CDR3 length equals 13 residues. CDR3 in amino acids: CASKGAGANVLTF. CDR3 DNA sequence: TGCGCCAGCAAGGGAGCTGGGGCCAACGTCCTGACTTTC.